This is a list of T cell receptor beta chains from one sample in a study of blood T cell repertoires in COVID-19. TCRdb keeps only in-frame clones here, not all; method: immunoSEQ multiplex PCR. Of some 160,000 clones in the sample, around 90% are singletons; the top ten hold approximately 3%. The sequenced material came from peripheral blood. These receptors were collected from a man aged 60-69 years with acute or convalescent COVID-19. CDR3s include the opening cysteine and the closing phenylalanine or tryptophan. A D gene is named only where the DNA matches it firmly. For some rows the clone size is stated as once, few or many, or as a class when expanded; others skip it.

abundance | j_gene | v_gene | d_gene | len | CDR3nt | CDR3aa
NA | TRBJ2-7 | TRBV2 | NA | 11 | TGTGCCAGCAGCCCCCTCTACGAGCAGTACTTC | CASSPLYEQYF
NA | TRBJ1-2 | TRBV10-2 | NA | 13 | TGCGCCAGCAGCTCGGACTCCTCGGGGGGCTACACCTTC | CASSSDSSGGYTF
NA | TRBJ2-2 | TRBV11-2 | NA | 16 | TGTGCCAGCAGCCCCCCGCTGGGGCTCGGCACCGGGGAGCTGTTTTTT | CASSPPLGLGTGELFF
NA | TRBJ2-7 | TRBV13 | NA | 14 | TGTGCCAGCACTGGGACTGGGAGCTCCTACGAGCAGTACTTC | CASTGTGSSYEQYF
few | TRBJ2-7 | TRBV6-5 | NA | 15 | TGTGCCAGCAGTTACCGGGCAGACAGCTCCTACGAGCAGTACTTC | CASSYRADSSYEQYF
NA | TRBJ2-7 | TRBV2 | TRBD1 | 12 | TGTGCCAGCAGACAGGGGGCCTACGAGCAGTACTTC | CASRQGAYEQYF
NA | TRBJ2-7 | TRBV14 | TRBD2 | 15 | TGTGCCAGCAGCCTCAGACTCGGGGAGGGCTACGAGCAGTACTTC | CASSLRLGEGYEQYF
few | TRBJ2-7 | TRBV6-5 | TRBD2 | 15 | TGTGCCAGCAGTACGAAGAGCGGGGGAACCTACGAGCAGTACTTC | CASSTKSGGTYEQYF
few | TRBJ1-5 | TRBV5-5 | NA | 15 | TGTGCCAGCAGCCCAGACGGGGTTAGCAATCAGCCCCAGCATTTT | CASSPDGVSNQPQHF
once | TRBJ1-2 | TRBV4-3 | NA | 16 | TGCGCCAGCAGCCAAGATTTTTCCGTGTCGGGCTATGGCTACACCTTC | CASSQDFSVSGYGYTF
NA | TRBJ2-7 | TRBV7-3 | TRBD2 | 18 | TGTGCCAGCAGCTTACGGCCCACTAGCGGGGGGTCACACTACGAGCAGTACTTC | CASSLRPTSGGSHYEQYF
NA | TRBJ1-1 | TRBV3-1/TRBV3-2 | NA | 13 | TGTGCCAGCAGCCAAAGAGGGGGCACTGAAGCTTTCTTT | CASSQRGGTEAFF
NA | TRBJ2-7 | TRBV7-2 | NA | 14 | TGTGCCAGCAGCTTAGAGCCACCGACCTACGAGCAGTACTTC | CASSLEPPTYEQYF
NA | TRBJ1-4 | TRBV9 | NA | 15 | TGTGCCAGCAGCGTAGGGGGAGGGGTACGTGAAAAACTGTTTTTT | CASSVGGGVREKLFF
few | TRBJ1-5 | TRBV19 | NA | 15 | TGTGCCAGTAGTGTCGGACTGGGACTCAATCAGCCCCAGCATTTT | CASSVGLGLNQPQHF
NA | TRBJ2-7 | TRBV27 | NA | 11 | TGTGCCAGCAGTCCCGCCTACGAGCAGTACTTC | CASSPAYEQYF
NA | TRBJ2-7 | TRBV7-2 | TRBD2 | 16 | TGTGCCAGCAGCTTAGGGGCGGGGGTCTCCTCCTACGAGCAGTACTTC | CASSLGAGVSSYEQYF
NA | TRBJ2-7 | TRBV6-2/TRBV6-3 | TRBD2 | 17 | TGTGCCAGCAGTTACTCTACCCCTAGCGGGGGGCCCTACGAGCAGTACTTC | CASSYSTPSGGPYEQYF
NA | TRBJ2-1 | TRBV5-1 | TRBD2 | 15 | TGCGCCAGCAGCTTGAGCGGGGGGAGCTACAATGAGCAGTTCTTC | CASSLSGGSYNEQFF
NA | TRBJ2-1 | TRBV19 | NA | 11 | TGTGCCAGTAGTATCGGTAGTGAGCAGTTCTTC | CASSIGSEQFF
NA | TRBJ2-2 | TRBV19 | NA | 12 | TGTGCCAGTAGGCTAGGGGCCGGGGAGCTGTTTTTT | CASRLGAGELFF
NA | TRBJ2-1 | TRBV5-1 | TRBD1 | 14 | TGCGCCAGCAGCGTCGGGACAGGGGTGGATGAGCAGTTCTTC | CASSVGTGVDEQFF
NA | TRBJ1-3 | TRBV29-1 | NA | 12 | TGCAGCGTCGAGGTATTTGGAAACACCATATATTTT | CSVEVFGNTIYF
NA | TRBJ1-2 | TRBV2 | TRBD1 | 12 | TGTGCCAGCAGCCGGGACAGCTATGGCTACACCTTC | CASSRDSYGYTF
NA | TRBJ2-2 | TRBV18 | TRBD1 | 17 | TGTGCCAGCTCACCACCTTTGAACAGGGGAGAGGGCGGGGAGCTGTTTTTT | CASSPPLNRGEGGELFF
NA | TRBJ1-1 | TRBV7-3 | NA | 14 | TGTGCCAGCAGCTCTAACCATAAGAACACTGAAGCTTTCTTT | CASSSNHKNTEAFF
NA | TRBJ2-4 | TRBV6-1 | NA | 18 | TGTGCCAGCAGTGAAAGGAGGGGCGGGAACTTAGCCAAAAACATTCAGTACTTC | CASSERRGGNLAKNIQYF
NA | TRBJ2-7 | TRBV4-2 | TRBD1 | 16 | TGTGCCAGCAGCCGCTCGGTCGGGACAGACTGGGACGAGCAGTACTTC | CASSRSVGTDWDEQYF
NA | TRBJ1-5 | TRBV7-2 | NA | 14 | TGTGCCAGCAGCTTAGACGGGGGTGGTCAGCCCCAGCATTTT | CASSLDGGGQPQHF
NA | TRBJ1-4 | TRBV30 | NA | 15 | TGTGCCTGGAGTGTACCCGGCCTCGGGAATGAAAAACTGTTTTTT | CAWSVPGLGNEKLFF
NA | TRBJ1-5 | TRBV6-4 | TRBD1 | 13 | TGTGCCAGGACAGGGGAGAGCAATCAGCCCCAGCATTTT | CARTGESNQPQHF
NA | TRBJ1-2 | TRBV13 | NA | 15 | TGTGCCAGCAGCTTAGTCGGGACATCAAACTATGGCTACACCTTC | CASSLVGTSNYGYTF
NA | TRBJ1-5 | TRBV7-8 | NA | 13 | TGTGCCAGCAGCTTCCAGGGTGATCAGCCCCAGCATTTT | CASSFQGDQPQHF
NA | TRBJ1-6 | TRBV7-9 | NA | 12 | TGTGCCAGCAGCTCAAATTATTCACCCCTCCACTTT | CASSSNYSPLHF
NA | TRBJ2-3 | TRBV27 | NA | 16 | TGTGCCAGCAGTCCCCTCCCCCCCCGTTTCACAGATACGCAGTATTTT | CASSPLPPRFTDTQYF
NA | TRBJ1-6 | TRBV7-3 | TRBD1 | 14 | TGTGCCAGCAGCGTAGGGACAGCAAATTCACCCCTCCACTTT | CASSVGTANSPLHF
NA | TRBJ2-2 | TRBV5-1 | NA | 14 | TGCGCCAGCAGCTCCGGGGGATTCACCGGGGAGCTGTTTTTT | CASSSGGFTGELFF
NA | TRBJ2-3 | TRBV27 | NA | 12 | TGTGCCAGCAGTACGCATGCGGATACGCAGTATTTT | CASSTHADTQYF
NA | TRBJ1-4 | TRBV5-1 | NA | 8 | TGCGCCAGCCACAGGGAGGGTTTT | CASHREGF
NA | TRBJ2-1 | TRBV18 | NA | 11 | TGTGCCAGCTCACCTCGAGAGGAGCAGTTCTTC | CASSPREEQFF
few | TRBJ2-7 | TRBV5-1 | NA | 15 | TGCGCCAGCAGCTTGGACGCGGGGACGACCTACGAGCAGTACTTC | CASSLDAGTTYEQYF
NA | TRBJ2-1 | TRBV11-2 | TRBD2 | 17 | TGTGCCAGCAGCCCTCCGGGGGGAGTAGCGGGGCGGAATGAGCAGTTCTTC | CASSPPGGVAGRNEQFF
NA | TRBJ1-2 | TRBV7-2 | NA | 14 | TGTGCCAGCAGCTTTGACCCGACAGTTATTGGCTACACCTTC | CASSFDPTVIGYTF
NA | TRBJ1-2 | TRBV30 | NA | 12 | TGTGCCTGGAATGAGGGATTGGGTGGCTACACCTTC | CAWNEGLGGYTF
NA | TRBJ2-7 | TRBV6-6 | TRBD1 | 16 | TGTGCCAGCAGTTACCTAGGCTCACAGGGGTCCTACGAGCAGTACTTC | CASSYLGSQGSYEQYF
NA | TRBJ2-7 | TRBV24-1 | NA | 13 | TGTGCCACCAGTGATTTTACGGGGAACGAGCAGTACTTC | CATSDFTGNEQYF
NA | TRBJ2-1 | TRBV12-3/TRBV12-4 | NA | 13 | TGTGCCAGCAGTTTAAAGGGGGACAATGAGCAGTTCTTC | CASSLKGDNEQFF